The 24 T cell receptor beta chains below were found in one sample sequenced in a study of control samples from healthy donors and cancer patients. Generated by immunoSEQ multiplex PCR, the TCRdb table keeps only in-frame clones and is missing some. The sample lists roughly 130,000 clones; about 93% were seen once. Sequencing was carried out using PBMCs. The receptors stem from a man aged 45 to 65 with head and neck cancer.

V is TRBV20-1 and J is TRBJ2-7; maybe TRBD1 (6 bases). The germline V and J ends were trimmed by 6 bases and 7 bases, with 10 bases remaining between them. Looked up from germline, CDR1 is DFQATT and CDR2 is SNEGSKA (reference sequence). The CDR3 is 10 residues long. CDR3 protein: CSAEDREQYF. For the CDR3, the DNA is TGCAGTGCCGAAGACAGGGAGCAGTACTTC.

J is TRBJ2-5 and V is TRBV15; 8 positions match TRBD2. Germline V CDR1 and CDR2: LNHNV, YYDKDF (reference sequence). The CDR3 spans 16 residues. Germline trimming cut 1 base from V and 0 bases from J; bases unmatched to any gene: 4. The CDR3 DNA sequence: TGTGCCACCAGCAGAGGCGGGGGGCCAGACCAAGAGACCCAGTACTTC. It encodes CATSRGGGPDQETQYF.

This rearrangement joins TRBV3-1 (or the pseudogene TRBV3-2) to TRBJ1-6; the D is unclear. The germline V gene encodes CDR1 LGHDT and CDR2 YNNKEL (reference sequence). There are 15 residues in the CDR3. Trimming shortened V by 4 bases and J by 9 bases, and 16 bases separated the two germline ends. The CDR3 is CASSPTHGMGSPLHF. The CDR3 DNA reads TGTGCCAGCAGCCCGACTCATGGAATGGGTTCACCCCTCCACTTT.

This clone was picked up one time. This sequence joins TRBV7-9 and TRBJ2-5; D is tentatively TRBD1 or TRBD2 (5 bases each). Germline V gene sequence: CDR1 SEHNR, CDR2 FQNEAQ (reference sequence). The V end lost 5 bases, the J end lost 5 bases, and 15 bases lay between the germline ends. This CDR3 has 14 residues. The CDR3 DNA sequence: TGTGCCAGCAGCCCAGAGGGGCAGAGGGAGACCCAGTACTTC. Translating it yields CASSPEGQRETQYF.

The chain couples TRBV5-1 to TRBJ2-1, with 9 bases matching TRBD1. In germline, CDR1 is SGHRS, CDR2 YFSETQ. The CDR3 is made up of 16 amino acids. V was clipped by 4 bases and J by 5 bases; unmatched bases: 10. Here the CDR3 DNA reads TGCGCCAGCAGCCGCATCGGACAGGGGAACAACAATGAGCAGTTCTTC. Protein: CASSRIGQGNNNEQFF.

The gene calls are TRBV3-1 (or the pseudogene TRBV3-2) and TRBJ2-3; 15 bases line up with TRBD2. The CDR3 is 15 residues long. The V and J ends lost 4 bases and 5 bases, in that order; junction bases with no gene match: 1. Germline V gene data show CDR1 as LGHDT and CDR2 as YNNKEL (reference sequence). The CDR3 nucleotides read TGTGCCAGCAGCCGGGGACTAGCGGGGGGAGATACGCAGTATTTT. Amino acid sequence: CASSRGLAGGDTQYF.

This CDR3 is CASSIASTNTGELFF. The DNA for the CDR3 is TGTGCCAGTAGTATAGCTAGTACCAACACCGGGGAGCTGTTTTTT. This rearrangement joins TRBV19 to TRBJ2-2; no clear D gene. CDR1 and CDR2 (germline): LNHDA, SQIVND (reference sequence). Trimming removed 1 base from V and 2 bases from J, with 8 bases in between. The CDR3 length is 15 residues.

In its sample, this clone was seen once. The chain joins TRBV7-6 to TRBJ2-1, with D tentatively TRBD1 (6 bases). There are 16 residues in the CDR3. Germline-derived CDR1 and CDR2 are SGHVS and FNYEAQ. Deletions cut 1 base from V and 7 bases from J, with 17 bases between. DNA of the CDR3: TGTGCCAGCAGCTTAGTCGTTCGTGGCAGGGGAAATGAGCAGTTCTTC. This translates into CASSLVVRGRGNEQFF.

The CDR3 nucleotides are TGTGCCAGCTCACCAGAGGTCGCCAGGGCTTTCTTT. Translating gives CASSPEVARAFF. V and J are TRBV18 and TRBJ1-1; D is uncertain. Germline V gene data show CDR1 as KGHSH and CDR2 as LQKENI. The V end lost 2 bases, the J end lost 11 bases, and 12 bases lay between the germline ends. The CDR3 totals 12 residues.

V gene TRBV11-2 combines with J gene TRBJ2-3; 9 nucleotides match TRBD2. CDR1 is SGHAT and CDR2 is FQNNGV in the germline V gene. The CDR3 runs to 15 residues. J was trimmed by 4 bases and V by 5 bases; bases with no gene match: 7. The CDR3 sequence: CASSPGGGGADTQYF. The CDR3 nucleotides are TGTGCCAGCAGCCCTGGGGGCGGGGGGGCAGATACGCAGTATTTT.

V and J are TRBV10-3 and TRBJ1-2; 7 bases agree with TRBD1. Trimming cost V 6 bases and J 1 base; bases outside gene matches: 2. This CDR3 comprises 13 residues. Germline V gene sequence: CDR1 ENHRY, CDR2 SYGVKD. DNA of the CDR3: TGTGCCATCAGGACAGGGAATAACTATGGCTACACCTTC. Translated, it gives CAIRTGNNYGYTF.

This clone occurred once. The chain combines TRBV18 with TRBJ2-5; D might be TRBD1 (5 bases). In germline, CDR1 is KGHSH, CDR2 LQKENI. The V gene lost 3 bases and the J gene lost 2 bases, with 7 bases spanning the gap. The CDR3 is made up of 13 amino acids. In DNA, the CDR3 is TGTGCCAGCTCACCGGGGCAGCAAGAGACCCAGTACTTC. This translates into CASSPGQQETQYF.

This clone showed up just a few times. The rearrangement uses TRBV4-2 and TRBJ1-4, with 7 positions matching TRBD1. Germline V CDR1 and CDR2: LGHNA, YNFKEQ. V gave up 0 bases and J gave up 9 bases; unmatched junction bases: 7. There are 15 residues in the CDR3. The CDR3 loop is CASSQEFGQAQKLFF. Here the CDR3 DNA reads TGTGCCAGCAGCCAAGAATTTGGACAGGCCCAAAAACTGTTTTTT.

The chain recombines TRBV6-2 or TRBV6-3 with TRBJ1-1; D call uncertain. V lost 6 bases and J 1 base, leaving 6 bases between the germline ends. The CDR3 spans 12 residues. Germline V CDR1 and CDR2: MNHEY, SVGEGT. For the CDR3, the DNA is TGTGCCAGCAGCGACCCGAACACTGAAGCTTTCTTT. Its protein product is CASSDPNTEAFF.

The genes are TRBV7-9 and TRBJ1-2; TRBD1 aligns across 7 bases. The length of the CDR3 is 14 residues. Germline lookup yields CDR1 SEHNR and CDR2 FQNEAQ (reference sequence). Trimming removed 5 bases from V and 8 bases from J; junction bases left unmatched: 11. This CDR3 is CASSPRQGTRGYTF. The CDR3 nucleotides read TGTGCCAGCAGCCCCCGACAGGGAACTAGAGGCTACACCTTC.

The chain joins TRBV4-3 to TRBJ1-1; D call uncertain. The CDR3 is 14 residues long. V lost 0 bases, J lost 7 bases, and 12 bases lay in between. Germline loops: CDR1 LGHNA, CDR2 YSLEER. The DNA for the CDR3 is TGCGCCAGCAGCCAAGAAAATGGAGGTGGTGAAGCTTTCTTT. Its protein product is CASSQENGGGEAFF.

The chain is built from TRBV6-1 and TRBJ2-1; 7 nucleotides align to TRBD2. CDR1 is MNHNS, CDR2 SASEGT, per germline. The CDR3 loop spans 15 amino acids. The trim removed 3 bases at V and 2 bases at J, leaving 4 bases unmatched. The CDR3 loop reads CASSDGGDAYNEQFF. The CDR3 DNA reads TGTGCCAGCAGTGATGGGGGGGACGCCTACAATGAGCAGTTCTTC.

The chain combines TRBV5-1 with TRBJ2-1; 10 bases fit TRBD1. This CDR3 spans 13 amino acids. Per the germline V gene, CDR1 is SGHRS and CDR2 is YFSETQ. V was clipped by 7 bases and J by 7 bases; unmatched bases: 5. The CDR3 nucleotides are TGCGCCAGCGCCTCGGGACAGGGGAATGAGCAGTTCTTC. Protein sequence: CASASGQGNEQFF. Looking up the rest from reference TRBV5-1 and TRBJ2-1 gives the full variable domain: KAGVTQTPRYLIKTRGQQVTLSCSPISGHRSVSWYQQTPGQGLQFLFEYFSETQRNKGNFPGRFSGRQFSNSRSEMNVSTLELGDSALYLCASASGQGNEQFFGPGTRLTVL.

The rearrangement uses TRBV6-2 or TRBV6-3 and TRBJ2-3; 8 bases match TRBD2. Germline V gene sequence: CDR1 MNHEY, CDR2 SVGEGT. This CDR3 is 16 amino acids long. V was pared by 0 bases and J by 1 base, with 3 bases of the junction left unmatched. In DNA, the CDR3 is TGTGCCAGCAGTTACTCGATACTAGCGGGCACAGATACGCAGTATTTT. Its translation is CASSYSILAGTDTQYF.

Remarks on this clone: One end of the junction fails to match germline, which may point to a read error. V usage is TRBV28 and J usage is TRBJ1-5; maybe TRBD1 (5 bases). CDR1 MDHEN and CDR2 SYDVKM come from the germline V gene. CDR3 length: 14 residues. The CDR3 loop reads CARRINGGYQPQHF. CDR3 DNA sequence: TGTGCCCGCAGAATAAATGGGGGTTATCAGCCCCAGCATTTT.

V is TRBV27 and J is TRBJ2-1, with D perhaps TRBD1 (5 bases). This CDR3 spans 15 amino acids. V was cut by 4 bases and J by 4 bases, with 14 bases left in between. From germline, CDR1 is MNHEY and CDR2 SMNVEV (reference sequence). The CDR3 region is CASSSGQGLYNEQFF. CDR3 bases: TGTGCCAGCAGTTCAGGGCAGGGTTTGTACAATGAGCAGTTCTTC.

V is TRBV10-2 and J is TRBJ2-2; D not resolved. The V end was cut by 2 bases, the J end by 0 bases, with 7 bases between. The CDR3 is made up of 15 amino acids. The germline V gene has CDR1 WSHSY and CDR2 SAAADI. CDR3 sequence (DNA): TGCGCCAGCAGTGAGGCCCCGTCGAACACCGGGGAGCTGTTTTTT. Protein: CASSEAPSNTGELFF.

The genes are TRBV3-1 (or the pseudogene TRBV3-2) and TRBJ2-7, with D possibly matching TRBD1 (6 bases). This CDR3 is built from 14 residues. Germline CDR1 reads LGHDT; CDR2 reads YNNKEL (reference sequence). The CDR3 is CEVGRQAQTYEQYF. In DNA form, the CDR3 reads TGTGAGGTCGGCAGACAGGCCCAGACCTACGAGCAGTACTTC.

This chain joins TRBV7-9 and TRBJ2-2, with a possible D match to TRBD1 (6 bases). Germline CDR1 SEHNR, CDR2 FQNEAQ (reference sequence). The CDR3 length is 15 residues. Trimming took 8 bases from V and 1 from J, leaving 14 bases between them. In nucleotides, the CDR3 is TGTGCCAGCCGGCTGGGACAATGGAACACCGGGGAGCTGTTTTTT. It is translated as CASRLGQWNTGELFF.